The present entry profiles one T cell receptor (beta chain) with its context. Participants were aged about 18 to 100 years from approximately 23 US areas. The data belong to a study of blood T cell repertoires in COVID-19. This CDR3 comprises 12 residues. Original methodology: Estimates of nucleated cell counts were drawn from the amplification of reference gene primers. This table comes from immunoSEQ multiplex PCR, and its TCRdb copy is limited to in-frame clones, with some not included. Clonal size and the V and J genes are those of that table, whereas D and trimming came from the DNA. Of approximately 360,000 clones in the sample, around 83% are singletons; the top ten hold about 5.4%.

Input material: PBMCs or T cells enriched from blood (not recorded which). This clonotype was obtained from a woman aged 45-60 years who had recovered from COVID-19. This chain joins TRBV21-1 and TRBJ2-5; TRBD2 was called by the table and not checked on the DNA. TRBV21-1 is termed a pseudogene. CDR3 sequence (DNA): TGTGCCAGCAGCAAAGCGCGGGAGACCCAGTACTTC. This encodes CASSKARETQYF.